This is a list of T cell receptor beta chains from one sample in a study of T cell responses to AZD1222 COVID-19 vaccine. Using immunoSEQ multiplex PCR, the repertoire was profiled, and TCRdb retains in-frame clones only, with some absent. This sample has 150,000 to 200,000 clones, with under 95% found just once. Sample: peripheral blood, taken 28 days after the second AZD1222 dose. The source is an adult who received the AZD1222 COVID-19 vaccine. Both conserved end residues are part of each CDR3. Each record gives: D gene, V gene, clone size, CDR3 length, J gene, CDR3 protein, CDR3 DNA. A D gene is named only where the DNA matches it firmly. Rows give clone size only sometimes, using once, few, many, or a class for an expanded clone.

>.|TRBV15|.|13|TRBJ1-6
CATSRGNNSPLHF
TGTGCCACCAGCAGGGGGAACAATTCACCCCTCCACTTT
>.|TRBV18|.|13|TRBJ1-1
CASSLGQNTEAFF
TGTGCCAGCTCACTCGGACAGAACACTGAAGCTTTCTTT
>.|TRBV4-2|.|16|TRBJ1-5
CASSQDRGGGNQPQHF
TGTGCCAGCAGCCAAGATCGGGGAGGGGGCAATCAGCCCCAGCATTTT
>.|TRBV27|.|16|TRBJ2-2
CASSLDGLVDTGELFF
TGTGCCAGCAGTTTGGACGGGTTAGTGGACACCGGGGAGCTGTTTTTT
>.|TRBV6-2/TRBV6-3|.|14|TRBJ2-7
CASSYVSGEGEQYF
TGTGCCAGCAGTTACGTTTCTGGCGAGGGCGAGCAGTACTTC
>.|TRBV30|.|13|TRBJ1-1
CAWDSSGNTEAFF
TGTGCCTGGGACAGTTCGGGTAACACTGAAGCTTTCTTT
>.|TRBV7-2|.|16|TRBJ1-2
CASSLARSGAQHGYTF
TGTGCCAGCAGCTTAGCGAGATCGGGGGCCCAGCATGGCTACACCTTC
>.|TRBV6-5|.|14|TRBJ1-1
CASTPDGRDAEAFF
TGTGCCAGCACGCCCGATGGACGGGACGCTGAAGCTTTCTTT
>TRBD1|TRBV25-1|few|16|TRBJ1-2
CASSGNRGLSNYGYTF
TGTGCCAGCAGTGGCAACAGGGGCCTATCTAACTATGGCTACACCTTC
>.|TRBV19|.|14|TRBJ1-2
CASRSRETNYGYTF
TGTGCCAGTAGATCGCGGGAAACCAACTATGGCTACACCTTC
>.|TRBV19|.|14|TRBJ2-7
CASTRDRASYEQYF
TGTGCCAGTACCAGAGACCGGGCCTCCTACGAGCAGTACTTC
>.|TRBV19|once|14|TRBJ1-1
CASSKKQGNTEAFF
TGTGCCAGTAGTAAAAAACAGGGGAACACTGAAGCTTTCTTT
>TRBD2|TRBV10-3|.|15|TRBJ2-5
CAISDGAGGQETQYF
TGTGCCATCAGTGACGGAGCGGGGGGGCAAGAGACCCAGTACTTC
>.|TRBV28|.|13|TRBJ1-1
CASSSGGNTEAFF
TGTGCCAGCAGTAGCGGAGGGAACACTGAAGCTTTCTTT
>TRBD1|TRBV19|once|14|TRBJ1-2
CASRETGFSYGYTF
TGTGCCAGTAGGGAGACAGGGTTCAGCTATGGCTACACCTTC